The rows below give T cell receptor beta chains drawn from one sample of a study of cytomegalovirus exposure and HLA in healthy donors. Measured with immunoSEQ multiplex PCR; TCRdb has only the in-frame clones, and not every one. The sample records 100,000 or so clones, 83% being singletons. Material: PBMCs. These TCRs come from a middle-aged man in good health and CMV-seronegative. Both conserved end residues are part of each CDR3. D genes are given only for firm matches. Size tells how often a clone was seen (once, few, many) or the class of an expanded clone, and some rows leave it out.

clone size	J gene	D gene	V gene	CDR3 length	CDR3 protein	CDR3 DNA
-	TRBJ1-1	TRBD1	TRBV10-3	13	CAIRGTVNTEAFF	TGTGCCATCAGGGGGACAGTCAACACTGAAGCTTTCTTT
few	TRBJ1-2	-	TRBV6-5	14	CASSYSDREYGYTF	TGTGCCAGCAGTTACTCGGATAGGGAGTATGGCTACACCTTC
once	TRBJ1-3	-	TRBV1	15	CTSSQQVSSGNTIYF	TGCACCAGCAGCCAACAGGTAAGCTCTGGAAACACCATATATTTT
-	TRBJ2-1	TRBD2	TRBV19	15	CASSIGLAGGYEQFF	TGTGCCAGTAGTATTGGACTAGCGGGGGGGTATGAGCAGTTCTTC
-	TRBJ2-7	-	TRBV19	12	CASRGAFYEQYF	TGTGCCAGTAGAGGAGCTTTCTACGAGCAGTACTTC
-	TRBJ1-2	-	TRBV20-1	11	CSAPDSYGYTF	TGCAGTGCCCCCGATAGCTATGGCTACACCTTC
-	TRBJ1-2	-	TRBV5-8	13	CASSRTALYGYTF	TGTGCCAGCAGCAGGACAGCTTTATATGGCTACACCTTC
-	TRBJ2-7	-	TRBV11-1	13	CASSFRSSYEQYF	TGTGCCAGCAGCTTTAGGAGCTCTTACGAGCAGTACTTC
-	TRBJ2-3	-	TRBV9	15	CASSVHDRSTDTQYF	TGTGCCAGCAGCGTACACGACAGGAGCACAGATACGCAGTATTTT
-	TRBJ2-1	-	TRBV7-3	13	CASSLPGNNEQFF	TGTGCCAGCAGCTTACCCGGGAACAATGAGCAGTTCTTC
-	TRBJ1-6	-	TRBV10-1	12	CASRTRNSPLHF	TGCGCCAGCAGGACACGTAATTCACCCCTCCACTTT
-	TRBJ2-1	-	TRBV29-1	12	CSVESAYNEQFF	TGCAGCGTGGAGTCCGCGTACAATGAGCAGTTCTTC
few	TRBJ1-2	-	TRBV7-2	12	CASSQGNYGYTF	TGTGCCAGCAGTCAGGGTAACTATGGCTACACCTTC
-	TRBJ2-1	-	TRBV5-8	15	CASSMGLTPYNEQFF	TGTGCCAGCAGCATGGGACTCACTCCCTACAATGAGCAGTTCTTC